The table lists the clone carrying this T cell receptor beta chain with a few counts. What it recognizes is unknown. This entry is derived from a study of T cells in Graves' hyperthyroidism and ophthalmopathy. Turning to the study itself: At initial diagnosis, before any treatment had begun, peripheral blood was obtained. Whole-study results and caveats: Ophthalmopathy was distinguished from stable hyperthyroidism by 13 V-J signatures.

The CDR3 is made up of 16 amino acids. V was shortened by 2 bases and J by 2 bases, with 13 bases between the two germline ends. RNA transcripts gave rise to amplified TCR beta CDR3 regions. An initial round of RT-PCR targeting the TCR CDR3 relied on the HTBI primer set. TCRdb processed the multiplex PCR reads anew with MiXCR; each CDR3 protein has one entry. The sample holds about 700,000 distinct CDR3 sequences, 12% to 15% seen once. Sequencing used blood. This clonotype was sampled from a woman between 18 and 29 years old with Graves' hyperthyroidism. This chain joins TRBV12-3 or TRBV12-4 and TRBJ2-4, with TRBD1 as a possible D gene (5 bases). CDR3 nucleotide sequence: TGTGCCAGCAGTTTAACCGCTCCAGGGCCCAAAAACATTCAGTACTTC. This gives the protein CASSLTAPGPKNIQYF.